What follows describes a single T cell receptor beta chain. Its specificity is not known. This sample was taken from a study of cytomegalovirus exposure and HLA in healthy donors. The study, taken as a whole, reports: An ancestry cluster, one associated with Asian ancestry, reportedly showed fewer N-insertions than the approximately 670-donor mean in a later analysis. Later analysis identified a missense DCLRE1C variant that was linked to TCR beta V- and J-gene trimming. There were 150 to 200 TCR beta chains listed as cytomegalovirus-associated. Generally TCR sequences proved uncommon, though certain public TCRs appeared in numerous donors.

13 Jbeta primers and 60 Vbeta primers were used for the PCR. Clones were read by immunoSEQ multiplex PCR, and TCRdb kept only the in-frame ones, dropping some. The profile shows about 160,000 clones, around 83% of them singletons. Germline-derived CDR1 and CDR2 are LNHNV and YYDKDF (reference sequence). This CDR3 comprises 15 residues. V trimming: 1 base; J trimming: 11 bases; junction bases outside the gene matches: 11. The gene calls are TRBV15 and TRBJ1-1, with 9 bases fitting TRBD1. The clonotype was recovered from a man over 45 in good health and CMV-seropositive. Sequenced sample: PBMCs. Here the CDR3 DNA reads TGTGCCACCAGCAGAGGACAGGGGGTGAGTTTAACGGCTTTCTTT. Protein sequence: CATSRGQGVSLTAFF.